One and the same sample provided the 12 T cell receptor beta chains below, sequenced in a study of blood T cell repertoires in COVID-19. Profiled with immunoSEQ multiplex PCR; TCRdb holds only in-frame clones, not every one. Counted here are roughly 260,000 clones, 70% to 90% occurring once; the ten biggest clones make up about 2.5%. The sequenced sample consisted of peripheral blood. The receptors come from a woman aged 50 to 65 with acute or convalescent COVID-19.

The CDR3 DNA follows: TGTGCCAGCAGTTTCCGACAGGGGGCATCAGATACGCAGTATTTT. It codes for CASSFRQGASDTQYF. The chain couples TRBV27 to TRBJ2-3; 10 nucleotides line up with TRBD1. V lost 3 bases, J lost 4 bases, and 4 bases stayed unmatched. Germline V CDR1 and CDR2: MNHEY, SMNVEV (reference sequence). The CDR3 has 15 residues.

This chain links TRBV21-1 with TRBJ2-7; the D call of TRBD1 is as the table states it, not checked on the DNA. TRBV21-1 is described as a pseudogene. The length of the CDR3 is 16 residues. The CDR3 DNA follows: TGTGCCAGCAGCGCCCCCCGGGACAGGGGTGGTTACGAGCAGTACTTC. This translates into CASSAPRDRGGYEQYF.

Only one count was recorded for this clone. The chain couples TRBV28 to TRBJ1-2; D is unclear. V was shortened by 6 bases and J by 3 bases, with 11 bases between the two germline ends. CDR3 length: 13 amino acids. The V gene's germline CDR1 is MDHEN and CDR2 SYDVKM. The chain's CDR3 is CASSLNSYYGYTF. The DNA of the CDR3 is TGTGCCAGCAGCTTGAACAGTTACTATGGCTACACCTTC.

The chain carries TRBV28 and TRBJ1-2; 9 positions match TRBD1. Germline CDR1 is MDHEN and CDR2 is SYDVKM. V shed 5 bases, J shed 2 bases, and the junction held 9 bases outside the gene matches. The CDR3 loop spans 16 amino acids. The CDR3 reads CASSPPFGQGNYGYTF. CDR3 sequence (DNA): TGTGCCAGCAGTCCCCCCTTTGGACAGGGGAACTATGGCTACACCTTC.

The genes are TRBV4-1 and TRBJ1-1, with D possibly matching TRBD1 (6 bases). The CDR3 has 19 amino acids. The germline V gene encodes CDR1 MGHRA and CDR2 YSYEKL. The V end lost 0 bases, the J end lost 1 base, and 21 bases lay between the germline ends. This chain's CDR3 is CASSQEGFIEGRGNTEAFF. The CDR3 nucleotides are TGCGCCAGCAGCCAAGAGGGTTTTATTGAGGGCAGGGGGAACACTGAAGCTTTCTTT.

This chain uses TRBV2 with TRBJ2-2; TRBD2 matches at 14 bases. The CDR3 extends over 16 amino acids. Germline CDR1 reads SNHLY; CDR2 reads FYNNEI. With 11 bases clipped from V and 5 bases from J, the junction kept 10 bases outside the gene matches. The CDR3 protein is CAGRGLAGAGTGELFF. The CDR3, as DNA: TGTGCCGGAAGGGGACTAGCGGGAGCGGGGACCGGGGAGCTGTTTTTT.

The V gene is TRBV18, the J gene TRBJ1-3; perhaps TRBD1 as D (5 bases). Trimming shortened V by 0 bases and J by 7 bases, and 13 bases separated the two germline ends. Germline assignment: CDR1 KGHSH and CDR2 LQKENI. This CDR3 is built from 15 residues. CDR3 coding DNA: TGTGCCAGCTCACCACCCGGGACTTCGAGTAACACCATATATTTT. Translating gives CASSPPGTSSNTIYF.

The rearrangement links TRBV28 to TRBJ1-5; a possible D gene is TRBD1 (5 bases). This CDR3 spans 13 amino acids. Germline CDR1 reads MDHEN; CDR2 reads SYDVKM. V lost 3 bases and J 7 bases, leaving 10 bases between the germline ends. CDR3 sequence reads: CASSFRVLQPQHF. The CDR3 DNA reads TGTGCCAGCAGTTTCAGGGTTTTGCAGCCCCAGCATTTT.

This clone was seen a single time. The chain couples TRBV5-8 to TRBJ2-3; TRBD2 matches at 9 bases. The trim removed 4 bases at V and 2 bases at J, leaving 11 bases unmatched. Germline assignment: CDR1 SGHTS and CDR2 YDEGEE. The CDR3 contains 17 residues. DNA of the CDR3: TGTGCCAGCAGCAGGGGACTAGCCGGAGGGGTCACAGATACGCAGTATTTT. Translating it yields CASSRGLAGGVTDTQYF.

Only a few counts were recorded for this clone. The same CDR3 can be traced to other DNA sequences in this sample. V usage is TRBV24-1 and J usage is TRBJ2-7, with 8 bases identical to TRBD1. The CDR3 loop spans 14 amino acids. V was clipped by 7 bases and J by 1 base; unmatched bases: 5. CDR1 is KGHDR, CDR2 SFDVKD, per germline. For the CDR3, the DNA is TGTGCCACCAGCAGGACAGGGCGATCCTACGAGCAGTACTTC. Its translation is CATSRTGRSYEQYF.

The rearrangement links TRBV28 to TRBJ2-1; 7 positions agree with TRBD2. This CDR3 spans 16 amino acids. The V and J ends lost 8 bases and 7 bases, in that order; junction bases with no gene match: 17. Looked up from germline, CDR1 is MDHEN and CDR2 is SYDVKM. The CDR3 DNA is TGTGCCAGCCATCCTCGGGGGGAGGGCCCAAAAAATGAGCAGTTCTTC. Amino acids: CASHPRGEGPKNEQFF.

This rearrangement joins TRBV29-1 to TRBJ2-5; possibly TRBD1 for D (6 bases). The CDR3 totals 14 residues. V shed 6 bases and J shed 0 bases, with 14 bases lying between them. Germline values: CDR1 SQVTM, CDR2 ANQGSEA. The CDR3 here is CSVRHRDNQETQYF. CDR3 bases: TGCAGCGTCCGCCACAGGGATAACCAAGAGACCCAGTACTTC.